This T cell receptor beta chain was documented in a study of T cells in women clearing cervical HPV infection (dated by TCRdb to 2016 to 2019). General notes on the study: The cases were 25 or so women with histologically confirmed HPV16-related CIN3 or worse, and 2 of these cases were invasive cancers. Nested within Costa Rica's Guanacaste HPV Natural History Study, an exploratory proof-of-principle case-control study compared TCR repertoires across cervical HPV16 outcomes. The controls were about two dozen women whose single incident HPV16 infection cleared within 12 months with no development of precancer or cancer. Cases and controls were matched on age within five years and on year of sample collection. Quality controls consisted of five blinded duplicates per group, for a total of some 60 samples made up of roughly 50 participants and roughly ten replicates. Cases had a median age of approximately 35 years and controls had a median age of approximately 38, with no significant differences in baseline characteristics. For cases, the median interval between lesion detection and blood sampling was around 160 days, with an interquartile range of roughly 80 to 230 days. Blood from cases was collected at the visit where the lesion was first found, while blood from controls was collected once the infection could no longer be detected. Because only a few women had HLA typing data, the possibility that HLA type acted as a confounder could not be ruled out. In the parent cohort, 10,000 to 11,000 women aged 18 or older were enrolled in Guanacaste, Costa Rica, during about 1992 to 1994 and then followed for under nine years.

To note about this clone: The specificity of this receptor is unknown. The read terminates 3 residues before the CDR3 end, so the remaining end is supplied by the germline J gene.

Including the terminal cysteine and phenylalanine, the CDR3 comprises 16 residues. Part of the CDR3 DNA is given, 39 bases translated from base 1. The trim is 6 bases for V and 0 bases for J, with a gap of 12 bases between the germline ends. According to the germline V gene, CDR1 reads MDHEN and CDR2 reads SYDVKM. Every participant had a single incident cervical HPV16 infection, and women with prevalent HPV16 infections were excluded. Cervical HPV DNA was detected by MY09/MY11 PCR and genotyped by dot-blot hybridization. Fifteen mL of heparinized blood were centrifuged, and the buffy coat was split into aliquots, frozen at -30 degrees C, and then kept at -80 degrees C. Genomic DNA was extracted from buffy coat specimens using QIAGEN kits. Using the immunoSEQ assay, multiplex PCR amplified TCR beta CDR3 regions from an average of approximately 1,200 ng of genomic DNA per sample. Primer bias was corrected in the assay by using a complete synthetic TCR repertoire to establish an amplification baseline. Amplicons were sequenced on the Illumina platform. The authors' analysis ran thus. Sequence errors were corrected by clustering with frequency ratios and a modified nearest-neighbor algorithm, and the sequences were then analyzed in the immunoSEQ Analyzer using IMGT gene definitions. TCR richness and evenness were averaged over 20 rarefaction repeats at each rarefaction depth, excluding samples with fewer sequences than the depth. Wilcoxon rank sum tests with FDR correction were used to compare relative abundances of V, D and J genes between the groups. Blinded duplicates gave an intraclass correlation of 95.6% for TCR richness and an average of about 74% across some 69 gene segments. TCRdb retrieved this table from immuneACCESS and kept in-frame rearrangements only. Not all clones are present; in checked studies, unresolved V genes account for under half, and no reason is known for the remainder. V and J calls plus clone size are reproduced from that table; the DNA served to infer D and trimming. This sample's records show 30,000 to 40,000 clones. The ten largest clonotypes hold 1.4% of the sample.

Here is what the overall study found, with its caveats: Random forest classifiers that combined richness and V gene abundances separated cases from controls with an estimated AUC of approximately 0.78. Cases had lower TRBV6-7 relative abundance than controls (approximately 0.1% versus 0.16%; Bonferroni P = 0.0008). Whether associations preceded infection or resulted from infection could not be shown with the cross-sectional design, and effector/memory subsets and HPV-specific T cells were not isolated. T-cell numbers per sample were unknown, so richness differences could reflect varying T-cell content rather than repertoire biology. Across sequencing depths, CIN3+ cases showed significantly higher TCR repertoire richness than controls, but evenness did not differ between the groups.

This TCR was sampled from a woman aged 18 to 75 with a cervical HPV16 infection that either progressed to CIN3+ or cleared (not recorded which). The chain links TRBV28 with TRBJ1-6; possibly the D gene is TRBD1, per 5 matching bases. The sample was blood buffy coat. The CDR3 protein is CASRPTGGSYNSPLHF. Incomplete CDR3 DNA: TGTGCCAGCAGGCCTACAGGAGGCTCCTATAATTCACCC.